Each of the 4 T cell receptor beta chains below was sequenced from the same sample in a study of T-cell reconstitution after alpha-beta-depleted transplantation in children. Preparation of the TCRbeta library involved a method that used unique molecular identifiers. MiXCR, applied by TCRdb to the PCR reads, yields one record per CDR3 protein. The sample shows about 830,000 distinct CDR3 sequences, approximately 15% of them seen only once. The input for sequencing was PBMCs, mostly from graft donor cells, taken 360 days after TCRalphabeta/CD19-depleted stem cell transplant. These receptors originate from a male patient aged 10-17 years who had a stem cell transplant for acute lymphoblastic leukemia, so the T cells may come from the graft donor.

In DNA, the CDR3 is TGCGCCAGCAGCTCCGTGTCGGCTGGGGCCAACGTCCTGACTTTC. Translated: CASSSVSAGANVLTF. The chain couples TRBV5-1 to TRBJ2-6; D is undetermined. The CDR3 is made up of 15 amino acids. Germline CDR1 and CDR2: SGHRS and YFSETQ. Deletions cut 3 bases from V and 2 bases from J, with 9 bases between.

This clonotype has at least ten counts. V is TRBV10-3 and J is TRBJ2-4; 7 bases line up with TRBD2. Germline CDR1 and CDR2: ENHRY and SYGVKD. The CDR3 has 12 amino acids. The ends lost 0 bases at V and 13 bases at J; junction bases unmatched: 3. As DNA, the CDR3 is TGTGCCATCAGTGAGTCGGGAGGGGTCCAGTACTTC. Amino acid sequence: CAISESGGVQYF.

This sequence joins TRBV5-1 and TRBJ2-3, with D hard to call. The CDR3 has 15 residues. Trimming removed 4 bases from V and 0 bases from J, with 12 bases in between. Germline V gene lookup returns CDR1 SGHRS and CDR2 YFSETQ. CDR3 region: CASSIVPASTDTQYF. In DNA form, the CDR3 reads TGCGCCAGCAGCATAGTCCCAGCTAGCACAGATACGCAGTATTTT.

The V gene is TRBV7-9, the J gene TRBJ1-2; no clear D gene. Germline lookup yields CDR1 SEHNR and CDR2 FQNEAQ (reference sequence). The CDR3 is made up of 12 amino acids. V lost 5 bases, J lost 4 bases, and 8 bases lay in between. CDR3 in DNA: TGTGCCAGCAGCGACTCCTTCTATGGCTACACCTTC. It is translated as CASSDSFYGYTF. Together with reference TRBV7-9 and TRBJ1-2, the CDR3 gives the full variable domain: DTGVSQNPRHKITKRGQNVTFRCDPISEHNRLYWYRQTLGQGPEFLTYFQNEAQLEKSRLLSDRFSAERPKGSFSTLEIQRTEQGDSAMYLCASSDSFYGYTFGSGTRLTVV.